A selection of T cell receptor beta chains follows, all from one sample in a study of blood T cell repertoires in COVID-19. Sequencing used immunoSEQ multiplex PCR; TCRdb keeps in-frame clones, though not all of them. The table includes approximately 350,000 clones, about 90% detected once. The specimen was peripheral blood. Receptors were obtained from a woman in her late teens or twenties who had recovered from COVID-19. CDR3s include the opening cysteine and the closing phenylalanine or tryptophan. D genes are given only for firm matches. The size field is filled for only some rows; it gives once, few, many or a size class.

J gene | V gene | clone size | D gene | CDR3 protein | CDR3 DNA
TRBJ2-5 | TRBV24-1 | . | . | CATSDLGAQETQYF | TGTGCCACCAGTGATTTAGGGGCCCAAGAGACCCAGTACTTC
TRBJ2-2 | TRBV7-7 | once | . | CASRNSNTGELFF | TGTGCCAGCAGGAACTCCAACACCGGGGAGCTGTTTTTT
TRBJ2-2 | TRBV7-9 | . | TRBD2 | CASSDTSGKNTGELFF | TGTGCCAGCAGCGATACTAGCGGGAAGAACACCGGGGAGCTGTTTTTT
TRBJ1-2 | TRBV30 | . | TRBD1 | CAWSVRFSWTGRGYTF | TGTGCCTGGAGTGTACGGTTCTCATGGACAGGCCGTGGCTACACCTTC
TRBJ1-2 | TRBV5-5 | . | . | CASRLTGNYGYTF | TGTGCCAGCAGGTTGACCGGGAACTATGGCTACACCTTC
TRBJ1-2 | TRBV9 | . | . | CASSVGGGYTF | TGTGCCAGCAGCGTAGGAGGTGGCTACACCTTC
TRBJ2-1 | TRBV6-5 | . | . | CASSSAGQLTYNEQFF | TGTGCCAGCAGTTCGGCGGGACAGCTAACCTACAATGAGCAGTTCTTC
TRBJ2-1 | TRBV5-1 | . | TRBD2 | CASSLGLAGDYNEQFF | TGCGCCAGCAGCTTGGGACTAGCGGGAGACTACAATGAGCAGTTCTTC
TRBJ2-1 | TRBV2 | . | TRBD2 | CASGPGTSRNEQFF | TGTGCCAGCGGGCCCGGGACTAGCAGGAATGAGCAGTTCTTC
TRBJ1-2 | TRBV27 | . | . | CASSLSEISLGGYGYTF | TGTGCCAGCAGTTTATCGGAAATCTCCCTCGGGGGCTATGGCTACACCTTC